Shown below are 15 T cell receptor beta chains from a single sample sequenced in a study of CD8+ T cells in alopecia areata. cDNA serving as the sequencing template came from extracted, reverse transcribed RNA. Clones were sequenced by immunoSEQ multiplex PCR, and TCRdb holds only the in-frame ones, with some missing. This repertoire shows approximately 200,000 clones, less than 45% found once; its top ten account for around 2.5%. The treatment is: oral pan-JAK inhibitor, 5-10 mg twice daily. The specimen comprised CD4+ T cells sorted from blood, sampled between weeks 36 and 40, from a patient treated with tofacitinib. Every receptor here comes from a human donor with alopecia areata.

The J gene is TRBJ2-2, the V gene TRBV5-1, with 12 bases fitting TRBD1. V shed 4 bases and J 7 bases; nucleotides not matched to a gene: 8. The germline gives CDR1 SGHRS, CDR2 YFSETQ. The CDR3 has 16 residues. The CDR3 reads CASSPGTGGFIGELFF. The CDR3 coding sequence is TGCGCCAGCAGCCCAGGGACAGGGGGCTTCATCGGGGAGCTGTTTTTT.

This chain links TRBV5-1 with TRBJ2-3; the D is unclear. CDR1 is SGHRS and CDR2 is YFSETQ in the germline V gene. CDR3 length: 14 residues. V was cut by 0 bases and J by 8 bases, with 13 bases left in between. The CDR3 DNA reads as TGCGCCAGCAGCTTGGAGGCCCCCTTGGGTACGCAGTATTTT. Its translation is CASSLEAPLGTQYF.

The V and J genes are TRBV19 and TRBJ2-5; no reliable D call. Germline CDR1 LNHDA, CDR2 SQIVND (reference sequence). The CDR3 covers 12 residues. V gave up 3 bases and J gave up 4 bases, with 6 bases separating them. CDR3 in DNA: TGTGCCAGTAGTATGAGCCGAGAGACCCAGTACTTC. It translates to CASSMSRETQYF. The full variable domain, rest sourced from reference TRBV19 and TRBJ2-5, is DGGITQSPKYLFRKEGQNVTLSCEQNLNHDAMYWYRQDPGQGLRLIYYSQIVNDFQKGDIAEGYSVSREKKESFPLTVTSAQKNPTAFYLCASSMSRETQYFGPGTRLLVL.

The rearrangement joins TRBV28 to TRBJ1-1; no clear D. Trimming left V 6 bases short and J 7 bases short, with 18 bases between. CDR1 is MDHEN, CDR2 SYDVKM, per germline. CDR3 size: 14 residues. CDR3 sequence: CASSSGGESGEAFF. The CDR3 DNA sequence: TGTGCCAGCAGCTCGGGTGGGGAGAGTGGTGAAGCTTTCTTT.

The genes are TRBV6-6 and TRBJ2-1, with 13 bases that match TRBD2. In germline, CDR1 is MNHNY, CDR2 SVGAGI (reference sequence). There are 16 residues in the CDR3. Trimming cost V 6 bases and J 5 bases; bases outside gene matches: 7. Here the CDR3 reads CASSRGGTSGNNEQFF. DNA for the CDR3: TGTGCCAGCAGCCGCGGGGGGACTAGCGGGAACAATGAGCAGTTCTTC.

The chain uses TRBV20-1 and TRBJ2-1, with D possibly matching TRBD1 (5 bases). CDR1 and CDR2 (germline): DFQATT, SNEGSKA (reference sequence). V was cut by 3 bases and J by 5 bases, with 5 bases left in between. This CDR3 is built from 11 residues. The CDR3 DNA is TGCAGTGCTAGCAGGGACAATGAGCAGTTCTTC. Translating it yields CSASRDNEQFF.

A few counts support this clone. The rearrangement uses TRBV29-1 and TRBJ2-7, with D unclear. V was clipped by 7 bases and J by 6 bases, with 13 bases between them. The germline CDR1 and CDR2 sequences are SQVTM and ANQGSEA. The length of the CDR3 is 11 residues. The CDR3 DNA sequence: TGCAGCGGTGCAGGCTGGGGCGAGCAGTACTTC. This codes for CSGAGWGEQYF.

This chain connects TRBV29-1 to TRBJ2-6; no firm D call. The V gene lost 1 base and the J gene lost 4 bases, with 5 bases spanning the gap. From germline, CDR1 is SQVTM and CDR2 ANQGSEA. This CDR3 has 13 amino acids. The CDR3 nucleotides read TGCAGCGTTGAAGGGCCCGGGGCCAACGTCCTGACTTTC. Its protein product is CSVEGPGANVLTF.

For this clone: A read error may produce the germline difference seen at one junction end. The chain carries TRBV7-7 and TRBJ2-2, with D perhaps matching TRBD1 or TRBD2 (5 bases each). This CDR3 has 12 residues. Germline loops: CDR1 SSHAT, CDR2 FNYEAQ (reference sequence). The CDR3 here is CASSSGRGELFF. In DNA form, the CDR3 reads TGTGCTAGCAGCTCGGGGCGTGGGGAGCTGTTTTTT.

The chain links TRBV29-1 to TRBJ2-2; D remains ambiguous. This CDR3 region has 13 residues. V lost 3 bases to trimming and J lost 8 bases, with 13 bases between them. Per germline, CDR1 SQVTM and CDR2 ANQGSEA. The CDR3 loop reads CSVDDTSAGELFF. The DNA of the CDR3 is TGCAGCGTTGATGACACCTCAGCGGGGGAGCTGTTTTTT.

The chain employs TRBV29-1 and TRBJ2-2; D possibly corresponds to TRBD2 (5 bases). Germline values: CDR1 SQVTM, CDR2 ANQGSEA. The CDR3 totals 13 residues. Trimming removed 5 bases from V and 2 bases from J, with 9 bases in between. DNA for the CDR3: TGCAGCGTTATCCCGGGAAACACCGGGGAGCTGTTTTTT. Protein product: CSVIPGNTGELFF.

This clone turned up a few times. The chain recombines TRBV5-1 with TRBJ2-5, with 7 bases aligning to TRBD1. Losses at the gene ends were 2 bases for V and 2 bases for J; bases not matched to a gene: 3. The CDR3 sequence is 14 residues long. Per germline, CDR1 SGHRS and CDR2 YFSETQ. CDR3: CASSFDRAQETQYF. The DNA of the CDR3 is TGCGCCAGCAGCTTCGACAGGGCACAAGAGACCCAGTACTTC.

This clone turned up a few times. In DNA form, the CDR3 reads TGTGCCAGCAGTTATCTCCAGGGGCCGGAGGAGACCCAGTACTTC. Amino acid sequence: CASSYLQGPEETQYF. The chain joins TRBV6-5 to TRBJ2-5, with D perhaps matching TRBD1 (6 bases). CDR1 is MNHEY, CDR2 SVGAGI, per germline. The CDR3 sequence is 15 residues long. V lost 3 bases and J lost 5, with 16 bases in between.

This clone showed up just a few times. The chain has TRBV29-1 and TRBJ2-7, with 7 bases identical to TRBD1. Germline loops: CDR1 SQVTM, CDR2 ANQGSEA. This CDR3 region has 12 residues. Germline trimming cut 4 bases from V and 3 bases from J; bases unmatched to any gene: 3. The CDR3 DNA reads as TGCAGCGTTGGACAGGGCCGCTACGAGCAGTACTTC. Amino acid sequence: CSVGQGRYEQYF.

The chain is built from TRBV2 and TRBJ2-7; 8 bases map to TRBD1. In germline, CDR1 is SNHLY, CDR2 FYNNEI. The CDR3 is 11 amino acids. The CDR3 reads CGTGMVYEQYF. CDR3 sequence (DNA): TGTGGGACAGGGATGGTGTACGAGCAGTACTTC.